The T cell receptor beta chain described here comes from a study of blood T cells in healthy people across ages. The study, taken as a whole, reports: Since the PBMCs were unsorted, naive and antigen-experienced cells could not be conclusively compared. Age brought a roughly linear fall in TCR beta diversity measured per million T cells.

This clonotype was recorded a few times. No antigen is known for it. V was pared by 6 bases and J by 4 bases, with 18 bases between. Germline V gene lookup returns CDR1 DFQATT and CDR2 SNEGSKA (reference sequence). The CDR3 consists of 14 residues. A J-beta primer mix and a sample-barcoded 5' primer were used in a second PCR of roughly 6 to 11 cycles. TCRdb recomputed calls from the 5' RACE reads with MiXCR, one row per CDR3 protein. The data contain 1.5 million to 2 million distinct CDR3 sequences, around half of them singletons. This sequence joins TRBV20-1 and TRBJ1-2; no clear D gene. The TCR originated in a middle-aged woman in good health. Sequencing was carried out using blood. CDR3 DNA: TGCAGTGCCGTTCCCCTTGGCTGGCTCTATGGCTACACCTTC. It is translated as CSAVPLGWLYGYTF.